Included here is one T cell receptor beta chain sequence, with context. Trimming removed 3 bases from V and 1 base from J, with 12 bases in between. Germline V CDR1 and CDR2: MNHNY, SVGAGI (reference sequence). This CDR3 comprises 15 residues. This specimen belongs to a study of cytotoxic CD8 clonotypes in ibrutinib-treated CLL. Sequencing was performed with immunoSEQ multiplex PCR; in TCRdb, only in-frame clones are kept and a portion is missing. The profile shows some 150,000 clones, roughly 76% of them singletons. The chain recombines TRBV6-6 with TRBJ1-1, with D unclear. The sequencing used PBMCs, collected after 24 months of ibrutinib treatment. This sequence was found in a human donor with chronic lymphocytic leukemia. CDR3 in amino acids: CASSYAGQRNTEAFF. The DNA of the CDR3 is TGTGCCAGCAGTTATGCCGGGCAGAGGAACACTGAAGCTTTCTTT.